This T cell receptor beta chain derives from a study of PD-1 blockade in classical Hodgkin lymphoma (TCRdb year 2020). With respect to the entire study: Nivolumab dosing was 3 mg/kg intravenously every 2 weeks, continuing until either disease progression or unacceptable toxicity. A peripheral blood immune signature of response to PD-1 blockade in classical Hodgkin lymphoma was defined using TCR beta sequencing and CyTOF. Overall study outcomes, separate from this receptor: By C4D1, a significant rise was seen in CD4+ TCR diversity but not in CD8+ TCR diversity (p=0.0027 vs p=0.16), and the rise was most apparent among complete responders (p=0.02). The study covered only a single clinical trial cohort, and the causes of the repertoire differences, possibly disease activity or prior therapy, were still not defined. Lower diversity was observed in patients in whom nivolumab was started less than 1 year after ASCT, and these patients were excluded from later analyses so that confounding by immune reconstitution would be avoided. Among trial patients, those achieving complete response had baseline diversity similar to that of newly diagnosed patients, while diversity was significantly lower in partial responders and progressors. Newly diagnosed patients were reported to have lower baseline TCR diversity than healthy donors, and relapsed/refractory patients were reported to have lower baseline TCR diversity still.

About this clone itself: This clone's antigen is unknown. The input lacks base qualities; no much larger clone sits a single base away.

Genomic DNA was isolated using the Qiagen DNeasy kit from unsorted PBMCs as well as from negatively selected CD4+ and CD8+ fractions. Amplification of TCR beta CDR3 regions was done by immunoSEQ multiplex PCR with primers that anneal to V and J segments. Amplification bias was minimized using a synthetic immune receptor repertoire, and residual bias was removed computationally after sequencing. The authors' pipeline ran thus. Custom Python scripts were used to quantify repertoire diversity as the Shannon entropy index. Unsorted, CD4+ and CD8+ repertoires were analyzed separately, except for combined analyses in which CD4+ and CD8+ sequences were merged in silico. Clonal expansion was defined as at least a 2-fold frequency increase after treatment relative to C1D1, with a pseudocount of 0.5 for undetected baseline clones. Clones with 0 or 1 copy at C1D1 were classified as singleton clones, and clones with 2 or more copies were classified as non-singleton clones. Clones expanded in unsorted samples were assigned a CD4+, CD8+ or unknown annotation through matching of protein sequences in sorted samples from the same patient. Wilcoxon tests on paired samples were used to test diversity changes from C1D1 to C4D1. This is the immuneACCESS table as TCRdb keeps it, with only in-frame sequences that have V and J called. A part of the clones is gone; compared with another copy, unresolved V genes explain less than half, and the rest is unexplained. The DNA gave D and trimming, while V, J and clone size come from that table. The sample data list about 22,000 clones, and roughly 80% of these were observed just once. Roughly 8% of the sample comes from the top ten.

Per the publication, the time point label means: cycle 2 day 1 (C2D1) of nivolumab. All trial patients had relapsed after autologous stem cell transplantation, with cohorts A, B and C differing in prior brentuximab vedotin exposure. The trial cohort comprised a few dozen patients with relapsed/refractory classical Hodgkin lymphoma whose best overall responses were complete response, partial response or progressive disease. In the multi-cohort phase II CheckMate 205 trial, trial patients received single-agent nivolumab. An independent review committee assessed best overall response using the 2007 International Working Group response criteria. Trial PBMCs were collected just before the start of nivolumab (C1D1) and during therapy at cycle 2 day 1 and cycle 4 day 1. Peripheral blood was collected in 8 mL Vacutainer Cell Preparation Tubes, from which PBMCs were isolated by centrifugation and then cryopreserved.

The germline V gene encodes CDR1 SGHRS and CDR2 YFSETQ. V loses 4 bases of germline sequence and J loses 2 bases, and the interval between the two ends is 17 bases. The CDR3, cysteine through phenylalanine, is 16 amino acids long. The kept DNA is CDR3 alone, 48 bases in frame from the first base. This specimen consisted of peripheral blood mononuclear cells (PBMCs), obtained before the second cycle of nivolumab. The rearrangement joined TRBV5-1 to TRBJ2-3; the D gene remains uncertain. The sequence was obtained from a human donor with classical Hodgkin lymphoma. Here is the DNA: TGCGCCAGCAGCCACGGGCTCCTAGATTTCACAGATACGCAGTATTTT. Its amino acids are CASSHGLLDFTDTQYF.